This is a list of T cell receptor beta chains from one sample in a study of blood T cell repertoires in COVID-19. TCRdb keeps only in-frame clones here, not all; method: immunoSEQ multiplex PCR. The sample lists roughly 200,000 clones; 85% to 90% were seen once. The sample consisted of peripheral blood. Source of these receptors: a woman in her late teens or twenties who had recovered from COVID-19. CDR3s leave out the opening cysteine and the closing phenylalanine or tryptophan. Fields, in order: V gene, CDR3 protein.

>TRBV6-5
ASSYSNLRTQGYT
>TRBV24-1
ATSDRDRNQPQH
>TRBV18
ASSPDSQSTEAF
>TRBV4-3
ASSQDSAGRNTDTQY
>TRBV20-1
SGETGNEQF
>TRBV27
ASSLIPGQGGDTDTQY
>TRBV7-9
ATRARQFDRSMNTEAF
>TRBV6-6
ASSPSGTGLMKNYGYT
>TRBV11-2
ASRITGVGSPLH
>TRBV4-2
ASSFSGTGSSEAF
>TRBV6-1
ASSEPTPSNQPQH